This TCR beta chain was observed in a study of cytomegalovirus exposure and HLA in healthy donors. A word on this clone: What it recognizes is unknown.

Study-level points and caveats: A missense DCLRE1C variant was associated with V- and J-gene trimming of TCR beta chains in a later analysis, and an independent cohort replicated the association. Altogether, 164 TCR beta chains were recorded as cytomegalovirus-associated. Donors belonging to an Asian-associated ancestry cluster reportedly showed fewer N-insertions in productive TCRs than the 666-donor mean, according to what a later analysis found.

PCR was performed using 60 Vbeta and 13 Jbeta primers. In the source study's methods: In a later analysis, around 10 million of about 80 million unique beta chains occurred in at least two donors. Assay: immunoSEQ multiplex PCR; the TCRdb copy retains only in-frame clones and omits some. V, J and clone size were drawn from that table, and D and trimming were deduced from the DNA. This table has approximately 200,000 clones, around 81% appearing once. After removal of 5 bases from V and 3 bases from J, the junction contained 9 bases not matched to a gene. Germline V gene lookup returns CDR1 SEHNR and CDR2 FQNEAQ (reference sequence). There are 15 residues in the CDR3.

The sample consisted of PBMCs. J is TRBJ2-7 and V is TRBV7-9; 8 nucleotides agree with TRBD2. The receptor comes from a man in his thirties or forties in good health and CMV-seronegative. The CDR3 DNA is TGTGCCAGCAGCCCCCGCGCCGGGACTAGCTACGAGCAGTACTTC. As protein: CASSPRAGTSYEQYF.